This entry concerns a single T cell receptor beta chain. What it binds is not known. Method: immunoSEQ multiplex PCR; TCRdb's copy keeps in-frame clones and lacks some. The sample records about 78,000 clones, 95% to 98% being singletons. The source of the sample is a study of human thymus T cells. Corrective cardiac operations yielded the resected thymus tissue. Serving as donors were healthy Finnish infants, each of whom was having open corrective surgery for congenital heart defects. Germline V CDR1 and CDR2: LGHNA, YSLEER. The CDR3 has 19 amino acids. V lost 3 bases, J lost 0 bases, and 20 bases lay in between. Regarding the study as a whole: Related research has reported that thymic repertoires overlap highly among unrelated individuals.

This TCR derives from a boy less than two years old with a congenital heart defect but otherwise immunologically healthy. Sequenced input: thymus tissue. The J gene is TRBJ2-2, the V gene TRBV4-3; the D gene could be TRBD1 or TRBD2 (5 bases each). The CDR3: CASSQGTTGGGPNTGELFF. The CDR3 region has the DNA TGCGCCAGCAGCCAGGGAACTACAGGAGGAGGACCGAACACCGGGGAGCTGTTTTTT.